This T cell receptor beta chain was found in a study of tumor-infiltrating lymphocytes in localized non-small cell lung cancer. A remark on this clone: What it binds is not known.

Study-wide results and caveats: Different pieces of the same tissue went to different assays, confounding technical variation with intratumor heterogeneity.

Assay used: immunoSEQ multiplex PCR; TCRdb lists only in-frame clones, some missing. The sample has about 16,000 clones, roughly three quarters seen once. Germline V CDR1 and CDR2: MDHEN, SYDVKM. This CDR3 has 16 residues. V shed 6 bases and J 5 bases; nucleotides not matched to a gene: 13. The chain joins TRBV28 to TRBJ1-5, with 7 bases identical to TRBD1. This sequence originates from a human donor with non-small cell lung cancer. Specimen: lung tumor tissue. The CDR3 here is CASSLRQGGLYQPQHF. CDR3 DNA sequence: TGTGCCAGCAGCTTAAGACAGGGAGGCTTGTATCAGCCCCAGCATTTT.